This T cell receptor (beta chain) was documented in a study of shared clonotypes between healthy human individuals (TCRdb year 2020). Background for the entire study: A couple of women and a few men aged 18 to 49 years were included in the cohort. For each donor, CD4 naive and CD4 memory were each run on three plates, CD8 naive on two plates, and CD8 memory on one plate. To estimate repertoire size and how much clonotype sharing occurs between individuals, the study deeply sequenced the blood TCR repertoires of roughly 5 healthy adults. Libraries were prepared and TCR repertoires were sequenced by different laboratories using diverse techniques, in order to increase sequencing depth and limit assay-specific biases. Between about 0.94 and 8.9 billion PBMCs per donor were obtained by leukapheresis.

Using the deep immunoSEQ assay, TCR CDR3 regions were amplified from genomic DNA by multiplex PCR. Extracted genomic DNA from each cell subset was distributed evenly across all wells of several immunoSEQ 96-well plates, and each plate was treated as a replicate. For sorted subsets, each replicate PCR was loaded with roughly 190 ng genomic DNA, equivalent to about 33,000 T cell genomes. The purified libraries were quantified using a Qubit 3.0 fluorometer, sized with a Bioanalyzer 2100, and then quantified again using the KAPA Library Quantification kit. Every immunoSEQ 96-well plate was sequenced on a dedicated single-read 150-cycle Illumina NextSeq 550 flow cell. Turning to the authors' computational methods: Because the immunoSEQ output held only junctional sequences and lacked quality scores, the filtering could not match the filtering applied to full-length reads. Sequences were annotated with PyIR, a Python wrapper for IgBLAST v1.9, and V/J genes and CDR3 were assigned using IMGT germline references. Reads were removed for weak V/J assignments (E-value above 1e-6), missing CDR3, stop codons, out-of-frame junctions, or ambiguous translated residues. A V3J clonotype was defined by an identical inferred V gene, J gene, and CDR3 amino acid sequence. To compute the percentage overlap between repertoires, the number of shared unique clonotypes was divided by the size of the smaller repertoire. Richness of each repertoire was evaluated using RTK rarefaction, the Chao1 estimator, and Recon v2.1 estimates of unobserved clonotypes. Generation probabilities were computed with OLGA for all TCRbeta clonotypes obtained by the gDNA method from four donors. TCRdb stores this immuneACCESS table with in-frame sequences only. Part of the clones is absent; in the studies checked, under half of the shortfall reflects unresolved V genes, and no reason is known for the rest. V, J and clone size are taken as reported in that table, and D and trimming were inferred from the DNA itself. Across this sample there are 2,500,000 or so clones, with 90% to 95% seen only once. The ten largest make up roughly 0.39% of the sample.

A remark on this clone: What antigen it recognizes has not been identified. No base-level quality is on record; no much larger clone is a single base apart.

General conclusions and limits of the study: Pairwise subsampling indicated that sequencing depth was expected to affect the degree of clonotype sharing among donors. Compared with non-shared clonotypes, clonotypes shared by all four sorted-subset donors had higher generation probabilities. Even with the large sequencing depth, rarefaction of the sorted-subset datasets indicated that sequencing was incomplete. Larger estimated clonotype richness was generally found for naive subsets than for memory subsets. Across four donors, approximately 5% of naive CD4, roughly 3.5% of naive CD8, 2.3% of memory CD4, and 0.3% to 0.45% of memory CD8 clonotypes were shared. Sampling was limited to blood, and TCR repertoires in tissue likely differ from TCR repertoires in blood. Because the study included only a small number of donors, the genetic and exposure-history diversity represented was limited.

The donors were healthy, HIV-negative adults with no recently reported acute infections or vaccinations. All donors were Caucasian adults living in Nashville, Tennessee, USA. Magnetic negative selection was used to enrich CD4+ T cells, after which naive cells were positively selected on CD45RA and the negative fraction became the memory subset. Blood was collected by leukapheresis, and PBMCs were isolated by Ficoll-Histopaque density gradient centrifugation and then cryopreserved in liquid nitrogen vapor phase. Analytical flow cytometry was used to check the purity and quantity of each magnetically sorted T cell population. From each sorted fraction, genomic DNA was isolated and quantified by UV absorbance on a Nanodrop 2000c. Germline trimming amounts to 2 bases on V and 4 bases on J, with 3 as the count of junction bases outside the gene matches. From cysteine to phenylalanine, the CDR3 is 15 amino acids long. The DNA shown is the 45-base CDR3, in frame from base 1. Based on the germline V gene, the CDR1 and CDR2 sequences are MDHEN and SYDVKM.

The rearranged chain carries TRBV28 and TRBJ2-2; 8 bases in the middle match TRBD2. This TCR came from a man younger than 35 in good health. Some clones in this sample may be carry-over from other donors' samples. The sequenced sample consisted of naive CD4+ T cells from PBMCs. This specimen's cell subset or site label, interpreted: CD45RA+ positively selected. At the DNA level, the sequence is TGTGCCAGCAGTTTAGGCGGGAGGTCCACCGGGGAGCTGTTTTTT. Its coded protein is CASSLGGRSTGELFF.